The source of this TCR beta chain is a study of shared clonotypes between healthy human individuals. For the study at large: Plates per donor: three CD4 naive, three CD4 memory, two CD8 naive, one CD8 memory.

TCRdb keeps only in-frame clones here, not all; method: immunoSEQ multiplex PCR. The sample includes about 1 million clones, 75% seen only once; the top ten take 1.5%. V lost 3 bases to trimming and J lost 0 bases, with 6 bases between them. The CDR3 consists of 13 residues. The germline gives CDR1 SGHKS, CDR2 YYEKEE (reference sequence). This TCR came from a man aged 18 to 30 in good health. The sample comprised memory CD4+ T cells sorted from blood. As to subset: CD45RA-negative fraction. J is TRBJ1-2 and V is TRBV5-5, with D uncertain. The CDR3 DNA reads TGTGCCAGCAGCTCCCTTACTAACTATGGCTACACCTTC. Its protein product is CASSSLTNYGYTF.